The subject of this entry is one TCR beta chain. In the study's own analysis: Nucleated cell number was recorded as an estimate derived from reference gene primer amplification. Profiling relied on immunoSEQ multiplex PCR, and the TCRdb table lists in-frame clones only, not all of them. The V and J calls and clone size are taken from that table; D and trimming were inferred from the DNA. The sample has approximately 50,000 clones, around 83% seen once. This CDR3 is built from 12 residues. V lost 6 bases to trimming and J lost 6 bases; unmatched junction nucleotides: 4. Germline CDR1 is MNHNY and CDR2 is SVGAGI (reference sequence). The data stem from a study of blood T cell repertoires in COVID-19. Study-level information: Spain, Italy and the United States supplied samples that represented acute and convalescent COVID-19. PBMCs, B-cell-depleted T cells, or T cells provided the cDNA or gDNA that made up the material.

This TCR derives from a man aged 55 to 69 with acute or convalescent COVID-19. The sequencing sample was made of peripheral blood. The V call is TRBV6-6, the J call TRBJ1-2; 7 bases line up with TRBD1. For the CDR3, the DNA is TGTGCCAGCAGCCGTACAGGGGATGGCTACACCTTC. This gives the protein CASSRTGDGYTF.